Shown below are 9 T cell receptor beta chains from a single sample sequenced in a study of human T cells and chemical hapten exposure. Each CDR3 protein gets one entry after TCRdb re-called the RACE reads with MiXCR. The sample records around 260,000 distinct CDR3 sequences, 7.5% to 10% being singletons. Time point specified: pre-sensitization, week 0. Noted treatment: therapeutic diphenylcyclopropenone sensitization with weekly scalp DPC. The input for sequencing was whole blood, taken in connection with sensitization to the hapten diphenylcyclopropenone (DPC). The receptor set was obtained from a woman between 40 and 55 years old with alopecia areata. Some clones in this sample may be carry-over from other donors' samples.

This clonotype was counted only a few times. CDR3 coding DNA: TGCAGCGTGACAGTCTCCTACGAGCAGTACTTC. Translated, it gives CSVTVSYEQYF. This chain joins TRBV29-1 and TRBJ2-7, with D perhaps TRBD1 (5 bases). Germline V gene data show CDR1 as SQVTM and CDR2 as ANQGSEA. The CDR3 has 11 residues. Trimming removed 6 bases from V and 0 bases from J, with 6 bases in between.

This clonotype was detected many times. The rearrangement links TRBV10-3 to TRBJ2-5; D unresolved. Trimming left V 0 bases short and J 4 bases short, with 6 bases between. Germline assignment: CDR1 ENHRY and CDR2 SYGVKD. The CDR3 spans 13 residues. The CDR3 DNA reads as TGTGCCATCAGTGAGTCTGGGCGAGAGACCCAGTACTTC. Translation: CAISESGRETQYF.

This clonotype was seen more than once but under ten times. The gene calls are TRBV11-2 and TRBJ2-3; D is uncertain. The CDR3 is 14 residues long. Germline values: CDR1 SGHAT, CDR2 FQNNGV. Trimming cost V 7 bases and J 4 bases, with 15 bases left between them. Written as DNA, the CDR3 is TGTGCCAGCACCCGTTTCCTGGCGGCAGATACGCAGTATTTT. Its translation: CASTRFLAADTQYF.

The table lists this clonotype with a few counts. Here the CDR3 reads CASGGTEAFF. CDR3 DNA sequence: TGTGCCAGCGGGGGGACTGAAGCTTTCTTT. The chain links TRBV28 to TRBJ1-1; a weak D match, TRBD1 (5 bases). The CDR3 runs to 10 residues. Germline V lookup: CDR1 MDHEN, CDR2 SYDVKM. Trimming removed 8 bases from V and 5 bases from J, with 6 bases in between.

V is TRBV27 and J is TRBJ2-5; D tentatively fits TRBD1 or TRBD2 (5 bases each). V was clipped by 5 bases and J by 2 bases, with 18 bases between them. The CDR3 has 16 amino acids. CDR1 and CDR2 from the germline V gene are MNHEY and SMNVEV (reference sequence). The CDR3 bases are TGTGCCAGCAGTCTCCTGGGACGTTCCCCTCAAGAGACCCAGTACTTC. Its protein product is CASSLLGRSPQETQYF.

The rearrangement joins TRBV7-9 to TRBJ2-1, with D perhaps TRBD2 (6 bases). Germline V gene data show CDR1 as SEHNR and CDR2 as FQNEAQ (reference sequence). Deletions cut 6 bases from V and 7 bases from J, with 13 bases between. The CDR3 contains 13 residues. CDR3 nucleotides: TGTGCCAGCAGGTCGGGAGTGGGAAATGAGCAGTTCTTC. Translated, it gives CASRSGVGNEQFF.

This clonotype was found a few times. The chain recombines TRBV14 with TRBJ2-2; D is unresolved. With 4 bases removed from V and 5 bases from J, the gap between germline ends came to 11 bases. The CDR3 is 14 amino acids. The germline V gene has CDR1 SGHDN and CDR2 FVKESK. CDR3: CASSPYLETGELFF. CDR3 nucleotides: TGTGCCAGCAGCCCGTATCTAGAGACCGGGGAGCTGTTTTTT.

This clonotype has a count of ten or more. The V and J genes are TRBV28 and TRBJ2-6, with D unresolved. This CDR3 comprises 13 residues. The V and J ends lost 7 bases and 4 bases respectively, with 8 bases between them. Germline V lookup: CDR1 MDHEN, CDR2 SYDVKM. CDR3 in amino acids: CASTSPGANVLTF. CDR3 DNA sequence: TGTGCCAGCACCAGCCCCGGGGCCAACGTCCTGACTTTC.

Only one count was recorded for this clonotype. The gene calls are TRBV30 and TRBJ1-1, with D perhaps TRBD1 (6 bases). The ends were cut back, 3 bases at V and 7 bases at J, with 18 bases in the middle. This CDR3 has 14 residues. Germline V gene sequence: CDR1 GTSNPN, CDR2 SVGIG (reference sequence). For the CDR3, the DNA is TGTGCCTGGAGGTCTCAGGGGAGCCCAATTGAAGCTTTCTTT. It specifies CAWRSQGSPIEAFF.